This T cell receptor (beta chain) comes out of a study of radiation and T cells in renal cell carcinoma. On the study more broadly: Nephrectomy followed 15 Gy stereotactic body radiation by 4 weeks.

The sample's time point: blood 2 weeks post-SBRT. Documented treatment: 15 Gy SBRT to primary tumor, nephrectomy 4 weeks later. Blood was sampled at baseline, 2 weeks and 4 weeks after SBRT. Unmatched junction bases numbered 12, after V lost 5 bases and J lost 6 bases. Germline values: CDR1 KGHSH, CDR2 LQKENI. CDR3 length: 16 amino acids. Profiled with immunoSEQ multiplex PCR; TCRdb holds only in-frame clones, not every one. Of about 130,000 clones listed, around 85% are singletons. The V call is TRBV18, the J call TRBJ1-5; 8 bases map to TRBD1. The sequencing here drew on blood, taken from a patient whose treatment included radiotherapy and nephrectomy. The receptor's source is a man aged 45-65 years with renal cell carcinoma. The CDR3 loop reads CASSTGAGGVGQPQHF. Here the CDR3 DNA reads TGTGCCAGCTCAACCGGGGCAGGGGGCGTCGGTCAGCCCCAGCATTTT.